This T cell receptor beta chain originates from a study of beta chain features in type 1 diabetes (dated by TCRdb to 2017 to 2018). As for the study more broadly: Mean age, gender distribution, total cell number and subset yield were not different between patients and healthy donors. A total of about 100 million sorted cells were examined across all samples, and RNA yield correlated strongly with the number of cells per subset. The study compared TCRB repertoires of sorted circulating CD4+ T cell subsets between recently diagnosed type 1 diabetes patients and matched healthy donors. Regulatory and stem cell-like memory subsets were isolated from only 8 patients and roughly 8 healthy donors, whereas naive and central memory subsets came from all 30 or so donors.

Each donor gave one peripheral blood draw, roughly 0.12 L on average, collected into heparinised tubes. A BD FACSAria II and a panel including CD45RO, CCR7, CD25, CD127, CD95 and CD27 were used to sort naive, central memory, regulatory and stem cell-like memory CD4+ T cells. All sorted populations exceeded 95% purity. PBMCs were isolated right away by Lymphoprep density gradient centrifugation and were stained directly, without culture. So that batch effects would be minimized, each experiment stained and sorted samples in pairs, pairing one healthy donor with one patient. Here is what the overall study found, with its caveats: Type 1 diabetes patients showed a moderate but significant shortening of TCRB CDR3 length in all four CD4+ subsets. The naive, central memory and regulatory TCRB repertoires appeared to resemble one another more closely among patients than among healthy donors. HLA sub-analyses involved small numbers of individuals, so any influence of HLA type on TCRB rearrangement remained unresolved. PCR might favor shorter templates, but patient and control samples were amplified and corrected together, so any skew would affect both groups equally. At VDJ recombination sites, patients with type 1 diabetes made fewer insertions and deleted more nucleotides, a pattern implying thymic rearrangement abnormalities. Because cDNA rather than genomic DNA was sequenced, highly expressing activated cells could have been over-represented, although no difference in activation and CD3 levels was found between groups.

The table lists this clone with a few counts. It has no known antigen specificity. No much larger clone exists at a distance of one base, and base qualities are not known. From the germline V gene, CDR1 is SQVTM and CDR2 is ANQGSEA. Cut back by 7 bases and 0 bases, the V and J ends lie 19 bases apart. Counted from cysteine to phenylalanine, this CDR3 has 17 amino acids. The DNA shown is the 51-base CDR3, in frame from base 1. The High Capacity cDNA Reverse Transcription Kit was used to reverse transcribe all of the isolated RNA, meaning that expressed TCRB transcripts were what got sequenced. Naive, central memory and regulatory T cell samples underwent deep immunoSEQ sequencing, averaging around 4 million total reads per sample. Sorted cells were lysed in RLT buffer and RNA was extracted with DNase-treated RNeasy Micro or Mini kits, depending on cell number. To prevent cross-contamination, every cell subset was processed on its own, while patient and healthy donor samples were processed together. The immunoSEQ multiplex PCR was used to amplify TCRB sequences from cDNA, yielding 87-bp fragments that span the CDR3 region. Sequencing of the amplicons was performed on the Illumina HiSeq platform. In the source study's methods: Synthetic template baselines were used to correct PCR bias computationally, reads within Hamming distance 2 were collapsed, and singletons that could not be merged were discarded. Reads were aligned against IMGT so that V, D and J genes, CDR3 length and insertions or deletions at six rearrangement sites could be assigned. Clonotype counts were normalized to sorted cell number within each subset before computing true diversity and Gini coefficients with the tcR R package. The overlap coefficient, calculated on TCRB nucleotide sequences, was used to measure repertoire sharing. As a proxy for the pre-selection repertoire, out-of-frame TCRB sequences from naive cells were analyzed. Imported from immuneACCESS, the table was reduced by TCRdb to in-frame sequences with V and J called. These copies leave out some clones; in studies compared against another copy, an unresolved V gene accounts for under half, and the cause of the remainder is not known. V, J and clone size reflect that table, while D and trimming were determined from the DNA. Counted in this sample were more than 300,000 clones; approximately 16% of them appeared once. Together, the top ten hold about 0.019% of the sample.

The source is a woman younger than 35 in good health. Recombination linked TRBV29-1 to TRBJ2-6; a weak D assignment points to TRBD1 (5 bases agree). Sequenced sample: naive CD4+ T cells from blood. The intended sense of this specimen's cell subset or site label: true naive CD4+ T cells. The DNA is TGCAGCGCTTTCCTCACATCAGGGCCCTCTGGGGCCAACGTCCTGACTTTC. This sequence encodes CSAFLTSGPSGANVLTF.